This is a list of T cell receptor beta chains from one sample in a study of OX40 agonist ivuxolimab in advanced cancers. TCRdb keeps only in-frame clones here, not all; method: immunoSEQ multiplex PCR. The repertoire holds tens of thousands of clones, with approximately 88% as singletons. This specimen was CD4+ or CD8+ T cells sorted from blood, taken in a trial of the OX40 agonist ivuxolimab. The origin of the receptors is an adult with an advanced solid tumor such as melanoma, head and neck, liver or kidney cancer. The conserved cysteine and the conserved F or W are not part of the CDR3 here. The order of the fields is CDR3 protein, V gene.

cdr3_aa: AIAGTGGQGYT; v_call: TRBV10-3
cdr3_aa: ASSLGSTLQFEEQY; v_call: TRBV5-1
cdr3_aa: ASSGPRGSSYEQY; v_call: TRBV19
cdr3_aa: ASSDPWGGETQY; v_call: TRBV6-5
cdr3_aa: ASSRNTGLNAF; v_call: TRBV28
cdr3_aa: ASTIYSPTGGRTGELF; v_call: TRBV28
cdr3_aa: ASSLMGGGGGQPQH; v_call: TRBV28
cdr3_aa: ASSRVSADNSPLH; v_call: TRBV18
cdr3_aa: ATSRDRVASLYEQY; v_call: TRBV15
cdr3_aa: ASSLMPAGQETQY; v_call: TRBV7-3
cdr3_aa: SVGQGGKLF; v_call: TRBV29-1
cdr3_aa: ASSRLMTRGMTEAF; v_call: TRBV4-3
cdr3_aa: ASSLTGTGNTGELF; v_call: TRBV28
cdr3_aa: ASSLQGRLDQPQH; v_call: TRBV7-9
cdr3_aa: ASSIEAGGSYEQY; v_call: TRBV19
cdr3_aa: ASSPDSMNTEAF; v_call: TRBV28
cdr3_aa: ASSYSTNMDTQY; v_call: TRBV6-5
cdr3_aa: ASSRTANTEAF; v_call: TRBV18
cdr3_aa: SGTTVPNQPQH; v_call: TRBV29-1
cdr3_aa: ASSGAGLAGGWNEQF; v_call: TRBV6-1
cdr3_aa: ASSLGGTRENLTDTQY; v_call: TRBV11-2
cdr3_aa: ASSPGQGAETQY; v_call: TRBV7-7
cdr3_aa: ASSLAGTVKETQY; v_call: TRBV5-1
cdr3_aa: ASSETGGDGNTIY; v_call: TRBV5-1
cdr3_aa: ASSLTGRQGAMDGELF; v_call: TRBV7-3
cdr3_aa: ASRGGSDQPQH; v_call: TRBV6-5
cdr3_aa: ATSSPGQETQY; v_call: TRBV15
cdr3_aa: ASTQGQPVTGELF; v_call: TRBV6-5
cdr3_aa: ASMPTGTGSYEQY; v_call: TRBV2
cdr3_aa: ASSRLAGGPYEQF; v_call: TRBV27
cdr3_aa: AISGAGSGGPSSYNEQF; v_call: TRBV10-3
cdr3_aa: ASSLGGRDYGYT; v_call: TRBV5-1
cdr3_aa: ASSLDRQAGAF; v_call: TRBV11-2
cdr3_aa: ASSLATSGYNEQF; v_call: TRBV5-1
cdr3_aa: ASSTPPGGDTQY; v_call: TRBV19
cdr3_aa: ASSEQGASNQPQH; v_call: TRBV7-8
cdr3_aa: ASSLQGSGNTIY; v_call: TRBV5-4
cdr3_aa: ASRERDRGTGRRQPQH; v_call: TRBV28
cdr3_aa: ASSPLSTTQF; v_call: TRBV18
cdr3_aa: ASAPPTREQF; v_call: TRBV7-2
cdr3_aa: AISVGPPQNTEAF; v_call: TRBV10-3
cdr3_aa: ASSLDGEGPEQF; v_call: TRBV6-5
cdr3_aa: ASSHWAHSNQPQH; v_call: TRBV5-6
cdr3_aa: ASSLVLRNEQF; v_call: TRBV7-2
cdr3_aa: ASSFDREREAF; v_call: TRBV7-2
cdr3_aa: ASSLNWGNSNQPQH; v_call: TRBV27